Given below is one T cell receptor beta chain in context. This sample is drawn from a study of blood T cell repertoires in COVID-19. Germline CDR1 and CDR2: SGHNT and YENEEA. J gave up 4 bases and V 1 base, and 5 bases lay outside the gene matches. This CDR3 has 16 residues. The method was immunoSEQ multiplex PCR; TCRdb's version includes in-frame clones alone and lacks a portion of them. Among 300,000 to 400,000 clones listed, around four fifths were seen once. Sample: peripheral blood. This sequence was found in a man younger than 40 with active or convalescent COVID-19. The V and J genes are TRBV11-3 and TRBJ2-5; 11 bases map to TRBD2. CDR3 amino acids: CASSLGSGREAETQYF. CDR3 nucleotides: TGTGCCAGCAGCTTAGGTAGCGGGAGGGAGGCAGAGACCCAGTACTTC. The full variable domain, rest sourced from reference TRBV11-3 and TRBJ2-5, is EAGVVQSPRYKIIEKKQPVAFWCNPISGHNTLYWYLQNLGQGPELLIRYENEEAVDDSQLPKDRFSAERLKGVDSTLKIQPAELGDSAVYLCASSLGSGREAETQYFGPGTRLLVL.